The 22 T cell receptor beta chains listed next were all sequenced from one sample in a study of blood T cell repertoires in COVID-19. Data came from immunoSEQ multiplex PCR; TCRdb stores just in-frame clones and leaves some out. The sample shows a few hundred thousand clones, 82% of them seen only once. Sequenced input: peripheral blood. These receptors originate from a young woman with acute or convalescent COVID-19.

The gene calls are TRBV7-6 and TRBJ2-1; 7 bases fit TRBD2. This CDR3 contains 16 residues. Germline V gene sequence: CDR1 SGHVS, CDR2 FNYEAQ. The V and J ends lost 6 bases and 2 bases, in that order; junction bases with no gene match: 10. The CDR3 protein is CASRREVLAPYNEQFF. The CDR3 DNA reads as TGTGCCAGCAGGCGAGAAGTACTAGCGCCCTACAATGAGCAGTTCTTC.

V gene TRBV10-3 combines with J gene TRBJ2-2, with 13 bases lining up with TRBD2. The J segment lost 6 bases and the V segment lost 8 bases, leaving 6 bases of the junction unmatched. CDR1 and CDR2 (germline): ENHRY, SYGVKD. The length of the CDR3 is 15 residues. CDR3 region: CAIAGTSGKAGELFF. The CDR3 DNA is TGTGCCATCGCGGGGACTAGCGGGAAGGCCGGGGAGCTGTTTTTT.

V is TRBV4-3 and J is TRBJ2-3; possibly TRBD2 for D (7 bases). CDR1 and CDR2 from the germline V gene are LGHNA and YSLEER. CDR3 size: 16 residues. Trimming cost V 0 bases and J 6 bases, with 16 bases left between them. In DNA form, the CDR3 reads TGCGCCAGCAGCCAAGATGGGGCGGGGGCGACGGATACGCAGTATTTT. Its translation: CASSQDGAGATDTQYF.

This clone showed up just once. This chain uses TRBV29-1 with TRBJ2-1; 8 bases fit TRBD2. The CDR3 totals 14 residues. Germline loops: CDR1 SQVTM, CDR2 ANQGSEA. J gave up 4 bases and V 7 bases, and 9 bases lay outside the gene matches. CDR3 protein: CSAQGGRSYNEQFF. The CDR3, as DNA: TGCAGCGCCCAAGGCGGGAGGAGTTACAATGAGCAGTTCTTC.

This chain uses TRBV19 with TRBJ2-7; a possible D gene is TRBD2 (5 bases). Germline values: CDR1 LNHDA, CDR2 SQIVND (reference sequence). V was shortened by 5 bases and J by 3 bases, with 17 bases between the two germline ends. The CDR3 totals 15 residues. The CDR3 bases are TGTGCCAGTAGTTGGGGTCCGGGAACCTACTACGAGCAGTACTTC. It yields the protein CASSWGPGTYYEQYF.

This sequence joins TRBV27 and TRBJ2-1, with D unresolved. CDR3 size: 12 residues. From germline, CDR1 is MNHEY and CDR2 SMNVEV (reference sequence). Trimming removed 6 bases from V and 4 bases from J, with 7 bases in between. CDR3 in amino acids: CASSTAYNEQFF. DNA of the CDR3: TGTGCCAGCAGCACAGCTTACAATGAGCAGTTCTTC.

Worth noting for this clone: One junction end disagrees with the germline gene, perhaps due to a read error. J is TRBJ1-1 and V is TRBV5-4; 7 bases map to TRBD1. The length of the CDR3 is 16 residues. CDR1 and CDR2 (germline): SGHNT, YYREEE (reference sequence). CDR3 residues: CASCFHYRGLNTEAFF. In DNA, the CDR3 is TGTGCCAGCTGCTTTCACTACAGGGGACTGAACACTGAAGCTTTCTTT.

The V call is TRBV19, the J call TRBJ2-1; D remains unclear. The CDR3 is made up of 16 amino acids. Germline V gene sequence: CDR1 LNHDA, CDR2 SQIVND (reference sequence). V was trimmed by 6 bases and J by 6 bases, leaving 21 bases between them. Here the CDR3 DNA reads TGTGCCAGTAGCCCTAGTTCCTTTTTCGAGGCCAATGAGCAGTTCTTC. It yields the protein CASSPSSFFEANEQFF.

The DNA of the CDR3 is TGTGCCAGCAGTTACCCCGTAGCGGGAGTCTACGAGCAGTACTTC. Amino acid sequence: CASSYPVAGVYEQYF. This rearrangement joins TRBV6-2 or TRBV6-3 to TRBJ2-7, with 9 bases aligning to TRBD2. This CDR3 is built from 15 residues. Germline loops: CDR1 MNHEY, CDR2 SVGEGT. Trimming cost V 2 bases and J 3 bases; bases outside gene matches: 5.

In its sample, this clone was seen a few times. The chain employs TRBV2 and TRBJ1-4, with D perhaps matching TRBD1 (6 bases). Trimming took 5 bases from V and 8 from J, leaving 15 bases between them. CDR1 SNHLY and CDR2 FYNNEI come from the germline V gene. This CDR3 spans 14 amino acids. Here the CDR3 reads CASSMGAPREKLFF. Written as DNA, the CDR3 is TGTGCCAGCAGTATGGGGGCTCCCAGGGAAAAACTGTTTTTT.

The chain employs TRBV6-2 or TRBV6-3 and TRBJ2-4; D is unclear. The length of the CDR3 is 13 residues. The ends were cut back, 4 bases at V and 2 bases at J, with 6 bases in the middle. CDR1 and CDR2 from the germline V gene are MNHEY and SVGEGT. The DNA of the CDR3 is TGTGCCAGCAGTTCCTTCCCCAAAAACATTCAGTACTTC. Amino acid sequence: CASSSFPKNIQYF.

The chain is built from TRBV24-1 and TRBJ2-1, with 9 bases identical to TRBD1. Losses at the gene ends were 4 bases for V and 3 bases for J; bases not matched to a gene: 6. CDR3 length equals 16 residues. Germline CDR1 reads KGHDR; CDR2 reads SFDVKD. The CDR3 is CATSDEDRGDYNEQFF. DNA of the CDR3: TGTGCCACCAGTGACGAGGACAGGGGTGACTACAATGAGCAGTTCTTC.

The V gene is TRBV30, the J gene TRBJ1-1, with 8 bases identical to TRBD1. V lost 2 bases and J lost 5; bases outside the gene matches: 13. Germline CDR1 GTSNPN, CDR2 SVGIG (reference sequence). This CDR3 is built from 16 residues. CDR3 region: CAWSPIPQGARTEAFF. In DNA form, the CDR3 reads TGTGCCTGGAGTCCGATCCCTCAGGGGGCTAGGACTGAAGCTTTCTTT.

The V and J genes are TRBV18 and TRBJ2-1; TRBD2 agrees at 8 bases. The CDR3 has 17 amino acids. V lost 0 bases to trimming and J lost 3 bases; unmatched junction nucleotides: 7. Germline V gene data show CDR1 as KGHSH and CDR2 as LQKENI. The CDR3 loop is CASSPPLSGSNYNEQFF. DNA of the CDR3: TGTGCCAGCTCACCACCTCTCAGCGGGAGTAACTACAATGAGCAGTTCTTC.

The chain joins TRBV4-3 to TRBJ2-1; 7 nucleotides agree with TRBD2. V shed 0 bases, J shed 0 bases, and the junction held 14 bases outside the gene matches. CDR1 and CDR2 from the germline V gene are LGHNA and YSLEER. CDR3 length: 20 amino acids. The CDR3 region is CASSQDRYRPSGVSYNEQFF. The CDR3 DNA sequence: TGCGCCAGCAGCCAAGATCGATATAGGCCTAGCGGAGTCTCCTACAATGAGCAGTTCTTC.

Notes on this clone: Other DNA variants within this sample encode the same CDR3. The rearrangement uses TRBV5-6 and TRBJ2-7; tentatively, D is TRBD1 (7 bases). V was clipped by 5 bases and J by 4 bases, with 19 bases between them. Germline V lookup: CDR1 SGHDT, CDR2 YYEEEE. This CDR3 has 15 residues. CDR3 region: CASSQQGRGSYEQYF. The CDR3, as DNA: TGTGCCAGCAGTCAACAGGGGCGGGGCTCGTACGAGCAGTACTTC.

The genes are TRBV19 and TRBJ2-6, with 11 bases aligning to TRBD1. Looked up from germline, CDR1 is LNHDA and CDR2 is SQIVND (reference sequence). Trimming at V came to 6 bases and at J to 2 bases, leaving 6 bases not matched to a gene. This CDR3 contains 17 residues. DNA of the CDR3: TGTGCCAGTAGGAAGGACAGGGGGCTAACTGGGGCCAACGTCCTGACTTTC. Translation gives CASRKDRGLTGANVLTF. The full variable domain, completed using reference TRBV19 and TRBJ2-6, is DGGITQSPKYLFRKEGQNVTLSCEQNLNHDAMYWYRQDPGQGLRLIYYSQIVNDFQKGDIAEGYSVSREKKESFPLTVTSAQKNPTAFYLCASRKDRGLTGANVLTFGAGSRLTVL.

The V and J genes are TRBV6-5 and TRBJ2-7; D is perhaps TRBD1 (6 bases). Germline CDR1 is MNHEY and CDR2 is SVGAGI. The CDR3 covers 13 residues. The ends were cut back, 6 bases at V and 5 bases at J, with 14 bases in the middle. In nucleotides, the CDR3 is TGTGCCAGCAGGCTGACAGGTCCCCACGAGCAGTACTTC. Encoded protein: CASRLTGPHEQYF.

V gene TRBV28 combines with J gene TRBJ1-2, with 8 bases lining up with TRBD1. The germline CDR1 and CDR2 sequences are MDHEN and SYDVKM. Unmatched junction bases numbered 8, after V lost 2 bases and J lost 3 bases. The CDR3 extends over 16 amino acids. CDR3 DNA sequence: TGTGCCAGCAGTTTAAGTGGTCAGGGGGCTTACTATGGCTACACCTTC. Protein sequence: CASSLSGQGAYYGYTF.

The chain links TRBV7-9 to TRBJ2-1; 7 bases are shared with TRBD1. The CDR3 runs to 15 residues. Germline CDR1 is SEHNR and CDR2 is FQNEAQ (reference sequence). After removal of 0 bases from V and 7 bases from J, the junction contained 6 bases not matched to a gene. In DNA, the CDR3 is TGTGCCAGCAGCTTAGCGGCAGGGGGTCCGAATGAGCAGTTCTTC. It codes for CASSLAAGGPNEQFF.

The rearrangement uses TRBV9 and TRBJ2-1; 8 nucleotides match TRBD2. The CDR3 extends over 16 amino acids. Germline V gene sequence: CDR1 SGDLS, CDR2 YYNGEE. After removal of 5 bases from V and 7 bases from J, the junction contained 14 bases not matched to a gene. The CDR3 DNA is TGTGCCAGCAGTCGTTTGAGTAGCGGGATCTGGAATGAGCAGTTCTTC. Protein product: CASSRLSSGIWNEQFF.

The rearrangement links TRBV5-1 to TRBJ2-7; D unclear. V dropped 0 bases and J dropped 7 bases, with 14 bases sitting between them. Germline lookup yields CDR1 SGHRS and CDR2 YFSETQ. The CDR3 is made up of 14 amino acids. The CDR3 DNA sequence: TGCGCCAGCAGCTTGGTTGGCAGTTCAGGTGAGCAGTACTTC. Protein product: CASSLVGSSGEQYF.